A single TCR beta chain is shown here with its context. Its target is not known. The data were obtained in a study of T cell responses to AZD1222 COVID-19 vaccine. General observations from the study: Following two doses of AZD1222, Spike-specific TCR breadth and depth rose. Only after the peak T cell response were repertoires sampled.

Libraries were prepared by immunoSEQ multiplex PCR; TCRdb keeps only in-frame clonotypes and omits some of them. Among 95,000 to 100,000 clones listed, almost 90% were seen once. Investigators merged groups given second doses at roughly 4 or roughly 12 weeks. Germline V gene sequence: CDR1 LGHDT, CDR2 YNNKEL (reference sequence). The CDR3 totals 12 residues. V shed 1 base and J shed 7 bases, with 4 bases lying between them. Sequencing used peripheral blood, obtained 28 days after the second AZD1222 dose. The sequence was collected from an adult who received the AZD1222 COVID-19 vaccine. V is TRBV3-1 (or the pseudogene TRBV3-2) and J is TRBJ2-2; no reliable D call. The CDR3: CASSQVVGELFF. CDR3 coding DNA: TGTGCCAGCAGCCAAGTTGTCGGGGAGCTGTTTTTT.